The clone carrying this TCR beta chain was found a few times. Until they underwent thyroid surgery, no patient had received any treatment. The data originate from a study of metastatic and nonmetastatic thyroid tumors. With MiXCR, TCRdb reprocessed the PCR reads. The profile shows approximately 16,000 clones, 30% to 40% of them singletons. The CDR3 consists of 15 residues. V was clipped by 6 bases and J by 4 bases, with 16 bases between them. CDR1 is MDHEN, CDR2 SYDVKM, per germline. Source material: tumor tissue. The chain joins TRBV28 to TRBJ2-1; D is undetermined. This clonotype was sampled from a female donor with papillary thyroid cancer or a benign thyroid nodule (not recorded which). Some clones in this sample may be carry-over from other donors' samples. For the CDR3, the DNA is TGTGCCAGCAGGGTTAACAGTTTTCGGTACAATGAGCAGTTCTTC. Protein sequence: CASRVNSFRYNEQFF.